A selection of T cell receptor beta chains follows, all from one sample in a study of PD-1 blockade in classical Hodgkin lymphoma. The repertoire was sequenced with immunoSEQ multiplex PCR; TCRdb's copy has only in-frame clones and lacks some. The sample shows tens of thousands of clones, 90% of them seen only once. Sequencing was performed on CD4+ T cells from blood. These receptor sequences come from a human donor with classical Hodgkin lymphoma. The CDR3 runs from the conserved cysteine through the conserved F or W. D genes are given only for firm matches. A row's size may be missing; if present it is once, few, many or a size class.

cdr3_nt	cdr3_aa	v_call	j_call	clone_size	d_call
TGTGCCTGGAGCGGGGGACAGGGAGCGGGAGAGACCCAGTACTTC	CAWSGGQGAGETQYF	TRBV30	TRBJ2-5	.	TRBD1
TGCGCCAGCAGCTTGGGAGGGACTAGCGGGTACACAGATACGCAGTATTTT	CASSLGGTSGYTDTQYF	TRBV5-1	TRBJ2-3	.	TRBD2
TGTGCCATCAGTGATCGGAACAGGGATCAGCCCCAGCATTTT	CAISDRNRDQPQHF	TRBV10-3	TRBJ1-5	.	.
TGTGCCAGCAGCTTATTCCGACTAGAAACCGAGCAGTACTTC	CASSLFRLETEQYF	TRBV7-9	TRBJ2-7	once	.
TGTGCCAGCTCACCCGGACTAGCGGGCCCCTACAATGAGCAGTTCTTC	CASSPGLAGPYNEQFF	TRBV18	TRBJ2-1	.	TRBD2
TGTGCCAGCAGTGAAAGGGCTAATGAAAAACTGTTTTTT	CASSERANEKLFF	TRBV2	TRBJ1-4	.	.
TGTGCCACCAGCAGAGATCCGAGTTCGGACACTGAAGCTTTCTTT	CATSRDPSSDTEAFF	TRBV15	TRBJ1-1	.	.
TGTGCCAGCAGTTTTCAAAGTGAGCAGTTCTTC	CASSFQSEQFF	TRBV28	TRBJ2-1	.	.
TGCGCCAGCCGACCCGGACAGGGGTTAAATGAGCAGTTCTTC	CASRPGQGLNEQFF	TRBV5-1	TRBJ2-1	.	TRBD1
TGTGCCAGCAGTTTAAACACGGGGGCAGGGGAGAACACTGAAGCTTTCTTT	CASSLNTGAGENTEAFF	TRBV28	TRBJ1-1	once	.
TGCGCCAGCAGCGCGCTTTCGGGGCGGAACTCCTACGAGCAGTACTTC	CASSALSGRNSYEQYF	TRBV5-1	TRBJ2-7	.	.
TGCGCCAGCAGCTTGGCCCAAGACGGGGAGCTGTTTTTT	CASSLAQDGELFF	TRBV5-1	TRBJ2-2	.	.
TGTGCCAGCTCACCACCGGGACGGTTCAAAAACATTCAGTACTTC	CASSPPGRFKNIQYF	TRBV18	TRBJ2-4	.	.
TGTGCCAGCAGCTTAGACCACGGTGGACTCTCTGGGGATGAGCAGTTCTTC	CASSLDHGGLSGDEQFF	TRBV11-3	TRBJ2-1	once	.
TGTGCCAGTAGTCCGATAGCGGGGACCAGCACCGGGGAGCTGTTTTTT	CASSPIAGTSTGELFF	TRBV19	TRBJ2-2	.	TRBD2
TGTGCCAGCAGTGAAGCGACAGCTGGAAACACCATATATTTT	CASSEATAGNTIYF	TRBV2	TRBJ1-3	.	.
TGCAGCGTACTGTGGGTAGCGGGGGGGAGCTCCTACAATGAGCAGTTCTTC	CSVLWVAGGSSYNEQFF	TRBV29-1	TRBJ2-1	.	TRBD2
TGTGCCAGCAGCGCTGTAGGGTTAGAGACCCAGTACTTC	CASSAVGLETQYF	TRBV5-6	TRBJ2-5	.	.
TGTGCCAGCAGCGCGCGACCAGGGACTTCTGGAAACACCATATATTTT	CASSARPGTSGNTIYF	TRBV7-2	TRBJ1-3	.	.
TGTGCCACTCAGCCCCTCTTAGGGGGCGAGCAGTACTTC	CATQPLLGGEQYF	TRBV10-3	TRBJ2-7	.	.
TGTGCCAGCAGCCCAGGCACAGGGGGCCTTAGGAACACTGAAGCTTTCTTT	CASSPGTGGLRNTEAFF	TRBV11-2	TRBJ1-1	few	TRBD1
TGTGCCAGCAGCAGTTCTAATGAGCAGTTCTTC	CASSSSNEQFF	TRBV5-8	TRBJ2-1	.	.
TGTGCCAGCAGCCAAAGGGGGGAAGGGCTAGGGAATGAGCAGTTCTTC	CASSQRGEGLGNEQFF	TRBV4-2	TRBJ2-1	.	.
TGTGCCAGCAGTCCGAGCTCGCGGGGGGTAACTGAAGCTTTCTTT	CASSPSSRGVTEAFF	TRBV28	TRBJ1-1	.	.
TGTGCCAGCAAGAGGGAGGGAGACACTGAAGCTTTCTTT	CASKREGDTEAFF	TRBV6-1	TRBJ1-1	.	.
TGTGCCAGCAGTGAAGAGTTGAGCTCTGGAAACACCATATATTTT	CASSEELSSGNTIYF	TRBV2	TRBJ1-3	.	.
TGTGCCAGCAGTTCCCCAGGGGGAAACAATCAGCCCCAGCATTTT	CASSSPGGNNQPQHF	TRBV28	TRBJ1-5	.	TRBD1
TGTGCCTGGGCCGACAGTCTGAACACTGAAGCTTTCTTT	CAWADSLNTEAFF	TRBV30	TRBJ1-1	.	.